The 20 T cell receptor beta chains given below trace back to one sample, sequenced in a study of blood T cell repertoires in COVID-19. Profiling relied on immunoSEQ multiplex PCR, and the TCRdb table lists in-frame clones only, not all of them. Here the sample spans about 400,000 clones, roughly 88% being singletons. Sequenced input: PBMCs or T cells enriched from blood (not recorded which). Source of these receptors: a woman aged 40 to 50 with acute COVID-19.

On this clone itself: The germline gene is not matched at one end of the junction; a read error may be the cause. The J gene is TRBJ2-7, the V gene TRBV6-2 or TRBV6-3; 11 positions match TRBD1. Germline V gives CDR1 MNHEY, CDR2 SVGEGT. This CDR3 spans 12 amino acids. The CDR3 coding sequence is TGTGCCAGCAGTTACTCTGGGACAGGGGGAATGTTC. It codes for CASSYSGTGGMF.

This chain uses TRBV7-6 with TRBJ1-1, with TRBD1 as a possible D gene (6 bases). Trimming pared 1 base from V and 5 bases from J, leaving 8 bases between. Per the germline V gene, CDR1 is SGHVS and CDR2 is FNYEAQ. The CDR3 has 13 residues. The DNA of the CDR3 is TGTGCCAGCAGCTTAGAGGGGGGGACTGAAGCTTTCTTT. It specifies CASSLEGGTEAFF.

This clone came up a few times. The CDR3 sequence is CASSYSANQPQHF. For the CDR3, the DNA is TGTGCCAGCAGTTACTCGGCCAATCAGCCCCAGCATTTT. The chain is built from TRBV6-5 and TRBJ1-5, with D unresolved. This CDR3 is 13 amino acids long. Germline V lookup: CDR1 MNHEY, CDR2 SVGAGI. The ends were cut back, 0 bases at V and 3 bases at J, with 3 bases in the middle.

V usage is TRBV20-1 and J usage is TRBJ2-1; tentatively, D is TRBD1 (6 bases). Germline V gene data show CDR1 as DFQATT and CDR2 as SNEGSKA (reference sequence). V lost 3 bases, J lost 2 bases, and 11 bases lay in between. This CDR3 has 14 residues. The CDR3 region is CSASYRAPYNEQFF. As DNA, the CDR3 is TGCAGTGCTAGTTACAGGGCACCCTACAATGAGCAGTTCTTC.

The chain carries TRBV19 and TRBJ2-4, with D maybe TRBD1 (6 bases). Trimming took off 0 bases at V and 0 bases at J, with 18 bases between the two ends. CDR1 is LNHDA and CDR2 is SQIVND in the germline V gene (reference sequence). The length of the CDR3 is 19 residues. The CDR3 sequence is CASSIETGQALSAKNIQYF. CDR3 bases: TGTGCCAGTAGTATAGAAACAGGGCAGGCTCTCTCAGCCAAAAACATTCAGTACTTC.

The chain joins TRBV11-2 to TRBJ2-1; 9 bases are a match to TRBD2. The length of the CDR3 is 15 residues. The V segment lost 1 base and the J segment 4 bases; nucleotides outside the gene matches: 2. The V gene's germline CDR1 is SGHAT and CDR2 FQNNGV. The CDR3 nucleotides read TGTGCCAGCAGCTTAGGGGCGGGGGGGTACAATGAGCAGTTCTTC. Amino acid sequence: CASSLGAGGYNEQFF.

The chain couples TRBV9 to TRBJ2-1; weak D call: TRBD1 (5 bases). Germline V gene lookup returns CDR1 SGDLS and CDR2 YYNGEE. The CDR3 spans 12 residues. V was cut by 0 bases and J by 8 bases, with 6 bases left in between. The CDR3 DNA is TGTGCCAGCAGCGTAGTAGGGGATGAGCAGTTCTTC. Its translation: CASSVVGDEQFF. Drawing the rest from reference TRBV9 and TRBJ2-1, the complete variable domain is DSGVTQTPKHLITATGQRVTLRCSPRSGDLSVYWYQQSLDQGLQFLIQYYNGEERAKGNILERFSAQQFPDLHSELNLSSLELGDSALYFCASSVVGDEQFFGPGTRLTVL.

The V gene is TRBV27, the J gene TRBJ1-1; TRBD1 matches at 7 bases. Trimming cost V 6 bases and J 6 bases; bases outside gene matches: 7. This CDR3 is built from 13 residues. Looked up from germline, CDR1 is MNHEY and CDR2 is SMNVEV (reference sequence). The CDR3 nucleotides are TGTGCCAGCAGACCCAGGGGGAATCCTGAAGCTTTCTTT. Protein product: CASRPRGNPEAFF.

The table lists this clone with a count of one. The same CDR3 arises from other DNA sequences in this sample as well. The chain joins TRBV19 to TRBJ1-2, with a weak D call TRBD1 (6 bases). The ends were cut back, 7 bases at V and 2 bases at J, with 8 bases in the middle. From germline, CDR1 is LNHDA and CDR2 SQIVND (reference sequence). This CDR3 contains 12 residues. The CDR3 is CASTTGNYGYTF. The CDR3 bases are TGTGCCAGTACTACAGGGAACTATGGCTACACCTTC.

The CDR3 here is CASKKSGNTGELFF. CDR3 in DNA: TGTGCCAGCAAGAAAAGCGGAAACACCGGGGAGCTGTTTTTT. The J gene is TRBJ2-2, the V gene TRBV25-1, with a tentative D call TRBD2 (5 bases). The CDR3 extends over 14 amino acids. Trimming shortened V by 7 bases and J by 2 bases, and 11 bases separated the two germline ends. Germline CDR1 MGHDK, CDR2 SYGVNS.

V gene TRBV2 combines with J gene TRBJ1-2; D unresolved. CDR1 and CDR2 (germline): SNHLY, FYNNEI. V lost 4 bases to trimming and J lost 0 bases, with 9 bases between them. This CDR3 has 14 residues. DNA for the CDR3: TGTGCCAGCAGTGTGAACGGGGCTAACTATGGCTACACCTTC. This gives the protein CASSVNGANYGYTF.

This chain uses TRBV12-3 or TRBV12-4 with TRBJ1-6; the D is unclear. The CDR3 is 12 amino acids. Between the trimmed V and J ends, which lost 4 bases and 6 bases, there was a span of 4 bases. CDR3 in DNA: TGTGCCAGCAGTTATCGTAATTCACCCCTCCACTTT. It yields the protein CASSYRNSPLHF.

The gene calls are TRBV10-3 and TRBJ1-1, with a tentative D call TRBD1 (6 bases). Deletions cut 6 bases from V and 0 bases from J, with 14 bases between. Germline V gene data show CDR1 as ENHRY and CDR2 as SYGVKD. CDR3 length equals 15 residues. This chain's CDR3 is CAIREDSLMNTEAFF. CDR3 coding DNA: TGTGCCATCAGGGAGGACAGTCTTATGAACACTGAAGCTTTCTTT.

This clone was seen a handful of times. The genes are TRBV7-8 and TRBJ1-5, with D uncertain. The V gene lost 2 bases and the J gene lost 4 bases, with 9 bases spanning the gap. The V gene's germline CDR1 is SGHVS and CDR2 FQNEAQ. The CDR3 has 14 amino acids. CDR3 coding DNA: TGTGCCAGCAGCTTACTAGATACGAATCAGCCCCAGCATTTT. Translating gives CASSLLDTNQPQHF.

This clone was seen just once. The chain uses TRBV14 and TRBJ2-5; possibly TRBD2 for D (6 bases). The CDR3 is 15 residues long. The V gene lost 3 bases and the J gene lost 1 base, with 12 bases spanning the gap. Germline CDR1 SGHDN, CDR2 FVKESK. In DNA, the CDR3 is TGTGCCAGCAGCCAGGAGGGACGGACCCAAGAGACCCAGTACTTC. Protein product: CASSQEGRTQETQYF.

This clone was detected many times. V and J are TRBV4-1 and TRBJ2-1; no clear D gene. CDR1 MGHRA and CDR2 YSYEKL come from the germline V gene. The CDR3 has 16 residues. V lost 1 base and J 0 bases, leaving 10 bases between the germline ends. The CDR3 region has the DNA TGCGCCAGCAGCCAAGGTCTAAGATTCTCCTACAATGAGCAGTTCTTC. It codes for CASSQGLRFSYNEQFF.

The V and J genes are TRBV18 and TRBJ2-1; a possible D gene is TRBD2 (7 bases). V shed 0 bases and J shed 8 bases, with 11 bases lying between them. This CDR3 spans 14 amino acids. Per the germline V gene, CDR1 is KGHSH and CDR2 is LQKENI. CDR3 residues: CASSPPQGRDEQFF. CDR3 sequence (DNA): TGTGCCAGCTCACCACCCCAGGGGAGGGATGAGCAGTTCTTC.

J is TRBJ1-1 and V is TRBV5-8, with a possible D match to TRBD1 (5 bases). With 1 base removed from V and 5 bases from J, the gap between germline ends came to 9 bases. The CDR3 contains 13 residues. Per the germline V gene, CDR1 is SGHTS and CDR2 is YDEGEE. The chain's CDR3 is CASSLLGGTEAFF. CDR3 DNA: TGTGCCAGCAGCTTGTTGGGGGGTACTGAAGCTTTCTTT.

The chain recombines TRBV14 with TRBJ1-5; D gene uncertain. CDR3 size: 15 residues. V lost 0 bases and J lost 2, with 8 bases in between. Germline values: CDR1 SGHDN, CDR2 FVKESK. The CDR3 here is CASSQDWGGNQPQHF. For the CDR3, the DNA is TGTGCCAGCAGCCAAGATTGGGGAGGCAATCAGCCCCAGCATTTT.

The rearrangement joins TRBV10-2 to TRBJ2-7; a possible D gene is TRBD1 (5 bases). Deletions cut 5 bases from V and 0 bases from J, with 17 bases between. CDR3 length: 16 amino acids. CDR1 is WSHSY, CDR2 SAAADI, per germline. CDR3: CASSYLQAESSYEQYF. CDR3 DNA sequence: TGCGCCAGCAGTTACTTACAGGCCGAAAGCTCCTACGAGCAGTACTTC.